The 32 T cell receptor beta chains below were found in one sample sequenced in a study of beta chain features in type 1 diabetes. cDNA synthesis used the whole RNA isolate, giving expressed TCRB sequences. Only in-frame clones appear in the TCRdb table, and some are missing; sequencing was by immunoSEQ multiplex PCR. The sample has hundreds of thousands of clones; 17% are singletons. Sequenced sample: naive CD4+ T cells from blood. The receptors were sampled from a young woman in good health.

The chain combines TRBV5-4 with TRBJ2-3; D is perhaps TRBD2 (6 bases). V was pared by 4 bases and J by 1 base, with 13 bases between. The CDR3 totals 15 residues. The V gene's germline CDR1 is SGHNT and CDR2 YYREEE (reference sequence). Here the CDR3 reads CASSRRDSRTDTQYF. CDR3 DNA: TGTGCCAGCAGCCGGCGGGACTCCCGCACAGATACGCAGTATTTT.

The V gene is TRBV4-1, the J gene TRBJ2-7, with unresolved D. Germline loops: CDR1 MGHRA, CDR2 YSYEKL. There are 17 residues in the CDR3. V was clipped by 0 bases and J by 0 bases, with 15 bases between them. CDR3 protein: CASSQDLRSWGSYEQYF. The CDR3 DNA is TGCGCCAGCAGCCAAGATCTTCGGAGCTGGGGCTCCTACGAGCAGTACTTC.

The V gene is TRBV4-3, the J gene TRBJ2-1; D not certain. Looked up from germline, CDR1 is LGHNA and CDR2 is YSLEER. This CDR3 is 17 amino acids long. Trimming stripped 0 bases from V and 0 bases from J, with 12 bases between. The CDR3 here is CASSQDPGPSSYNEQFF. DNA of the CDR3: TGCGCCAGCAGCCAAGATCCGGGTCCTAGCTCCTACAATGAGCAGTTCTTC.

In this sample, this clone turned up a few times. The chain uses TRBV20-1 and TRBJ2-7; D call uncertain. The germline V and J ends were trimmed by 6 bases and 4 bases, with 7 bases remaining between them. The germline V gene encodes CDR1 DFQATT and CDR2 SNEGSKA (reference sequence). The CDR3 is 10 amino acids. The CDR3 DNA is TGCAGTGCCATTCCGTACGAGCAGTACTTC. Its protein is CSAIPYEQYF.

This clone was recorded a few times. CDR3 in amino acids: CASSGKVWNEKLFF. CDR3 nucleotide sequence: TGTGCCAGCAGTGGGAAGGTGTGGAATGAAAAACTGTTTTTT. The gene calls are TRBV25-1 and TRBJ1-4, with D unclear. The CDR3 runs 14 residues. Germline lookup yields CDR1 MGHDK and CDR2 SYGVNS. The V gene lost 4 bases and the J gene lost 5 bases, with 11 bases spanning the gap. Full variable domain (missing parts from reference TRBV25-1 and TRBJ1-4): EADIYQTPRYLVIGTGKKITLECSQTMGHDKMYWYQQDPGMELHLIHYSYGVNSTEKGDLSSESTVSRIRTEHFPLTLESARPSHTSQYLCASSGKVWNEKLFFGSGTQLSVL.

The chain recombines TRBV6-5 with TRBJ2-1; 8 positions match TRBD1. CDR3 length equals 14 residues. Losses at the gene ends were 2 bases for V and 6 bases for J; bases not matched to a gene: 3. CDR1 is MNHEY, CDR2 SVGAGI, per germline. The CDR3 reads CASSYGGQANEQFF. CDR3 DNA sequence: TGTGCCAGCAGTTACGGGGGACAGGCCAATGAGCAGTTCTTC.

This sequence joins TRBV5-6 and TRBJ2-1; D is ambiguous. CDR1 SGHDT and CDR2 YYEEEE come from the germline V gene. The CDR3 extends over 13 amino acids. The V and J ends lost 0 bases and 8 bases respectively, with 9 bases between them. CDR3 sequence reads: CASSLGHVDEQFF. CDR3 nucleotide sequence: TGTGCCAGCAGCTTGGGCCACGTTGATGAGCAGTTCTTC.

The chain joins TRBV5-4 to TRBJ1-2; D is perhaps TRBD1 (5 bases). The CDR3 contains 14 residues. Trimming took 0 bases from V and 6 from J, leaving 12 bases between them. CDR1 is SGHNT and CDR2 is YYREEE in the germline V gene (reference sequence). In nucleotides, the CDR3 is TGTGCCAGCAGCTTGGGGGGGAGGCCCAATGGCTACACCTTC. Translated: CASSLGGRPNGYTF.

The chain is built from TRBV18 and TRBJ2-1, with 10 nucleotides matching TRBD2. The CDR3 sequence is 16 residues long. The germline CDR1 and CDR2 sequences are KGHSH and LQKENI. V shed 1 base, J shed 5 bases, and the junction held 5 bases outside the gene matches. The CDR3 bases are TGTGCCAGCTCACCACTAGCGGGAGGACCGAACAATGAGCAGTTCTTC. Translation: CASSPLAGGPNNEQFF.

The sample holds one count of this clone. The V gene is TRBV19, the J gene TRBJ2-7; D uncertain. Germline V gene sequence: CDR1 LNHDA, CDR2 SQIVND (reference sequence). This CDR3 spans 15 amino acids. Deletions cut 6 bases from V and 4 bases from J, with 19 bases between. The CDR3: CASSMVGRTLYEQYF. The CDR3 region has the DNA TGTGCCAGTAGCATGGTCGGCAGAACCTTATACGAGCAGTACTTC. The complete variable domain, with remaining parts taken from reference TRBV19 and TRBJ2-7, reads DGGITQSPKYLFRKEGQNVTLSCEQNLNHDAMYWYRQDPGQGLRLIYYSQIVNDFQKGDIAEGYSVSREKKESFPLTVTSAQKNPTAFYLCASSMVGRTLYEQYFGPGTRLTVT.

The chain uses TRBV6-5 and TRBJ2-7; D unclear. CDR1 is MNHEY, CDR2 SVGAGI, per germline. Trimming pared 0 bases from V and 2 bases from J, leaving 11 bases between. There are 15 residues in the CDR3. The CDR3 DNA is TGTGCCAGCAGTTACTCGTGGCAGACCCCCTACGAGCAGTACTTC. Protein sequence: CASSYSWQTPYEQYF.

The table lists this clone with a few counts. The rearrangement links TRBV4-3 to TRBJ2-3; 10 positions agree with TRBD2. The CDR3 totals 16 residues. CDR1 is LGHNA, CDR2 YSLEER, per germline. The ends lost 3 bases at V and 2 bases at J; junction bases unmatched: 5. The CDR3 DNA reads TGCGCCAGCAGCCAGACACTAGCGGGACTCACAGATACGCAGTATTTT. This codes for CASSQTLAGLTDTQYF.

This clone has only a few counts. This chain uses TRBV29-1 with TRBJ1-1; D unresolved. The CDR3 consists of 14 residues. Germline V gene lookup returns CDR1 SQVTM and CDR2 ANQGSEA. The V end lost 8 bases, the J end lost 4 bases, and 20 bases lay between the germline ends. The CDR3 region is CSFTWGYLGTEAFF. DNA for the CDR3: TGCAGCTTTACATGGGGATATTTGGGCACTGAAGCTTTCTTT.

The chain has TRBV5-6 and TRBJ1-5, with a possible D match to TRBD1 (5 bases). The V end was cut by 2 bases, the J end by 1 base, with 10 bases between. This CDR3 is 15 amino acids long. Germline CDR1 reads SGHDT; CDR2 reads YYEEEE. In DNA form, the CDR3 reads TGTGCCAGCAGCTTCTTCGACAGAAGCAATCAGCCCCAGCATTTT. Translated, it gives CASSFFDRSNQPQHF.

V is TRBV6-6 and J is TRBJ2-1, with D unresolved. The CDR3 totals 12 residues. CDR1 and CDR2 from the germline V gene are MNHNY and SVGAGI (reference sequence). V was cut by 10 bases and J by 4 bases, with 11 bases left in between. For the CDR3, the DNA is TGTGCCACCCCGTCACGGTACAATGAGCAGTTCTTC. Residues: CATPSRYNEQFF.

This clone has a handful of counts. The rearrangement uses TRBV7-2 and TRBJ2-7, with D possibly being TRBD1 (6 bases). The germline V gene has CDR1 SGHTA and CDR2 FQGNSA. There are 13 residues in the CDR3. Trimming took off 3 bases at V and 3 bases at J, with 9 bases between the two ends. CDR3 protein: CASSFGQIYEQYF. In DNA form, the CDR3 reads TGTGCCAGCAGCTTTGGACAGATCTACGAGCAGTACTTC. Looking up the rest from reference TRBV7-2 and TRBJ2-7 gives the full variable domain: GAGVSQSPSNKVTEKGKDVELRCDPISGHTALYWYRQSLGQGLEFLIYFQGNSAPDKSGLPSDRFSAERTGGSVSTLTIQRTQQEDSAVYLCASSFGQIYEQYFGPGTRLTVT.

As concerns this clone: Other nucleotide sequences from this sample produce the same CDR3. This sequence joins TRBV2 and TRBJ2-1; D not certain. Trimming cost V 4 bases and J 0 bases, with 4 bases left between them. CDR1 is SNHLY and CDR2 is FYNNEI in the germline V gene. The CDR3 contains 13 residues. CDR3 DNA sequence: TGTGCCAGCAGTGGAAGCTCCTACAATGAGCAGTTCTTC. This translates into CASSGSSYNEQFF.

This clone has more than one count but fewer than ten. The chain couples TRBV28 to TRBJ2-7, with 14 bases matching TRBD2. Looked up from germline, CDR1 is MDHEN and CDR2 is SYDVKM. The trim removed 5 bases at V and 4 bases at J, leaving 7 bases unmatched. This CDR3 is built from 16 residues. CDR3 nucleotides: TGTGCCAGCAGTAACCGGGGACTAGCGGGAGCTTACGAGCAGTACTTC. It encodes CASSNRGLAGAYEQYF.

This chain connects TRBV2 to TRBJ1-1; D not resolved. V was trimmed by 6 bases and J by 4 bases, leaving 9 bases between them. CDR3 length: 12 amino acids. CDR1 is SNHLY and CDR2 is FYNNEI in the germline V gene. CDR3 bases: TGTGCCAGCAGCGCACCGGGCACTGAAGCTTTCTTT. Its translation: CASSAPGTEAFF.

This clone was seen only a few times. This sequence joins TRBV27 and TRBJ1-3, with D hard to call. V was trimmed by 6 bases and J by 3 bases, leaving 9 bases between them. Germline V gene lookup returns CDR1 MNHEY and CDR2 SMNVEV (reference sequence). The CDR3 is made up of 13 amino acids. The CDR3 region is CASRPGSGNTIYF. CDR3 nucleotides: TGTGCCAGCAGACCCGGCAGTGGAAACACCATATATTTT.

V gene TRBV7-2 combines with J gene TRBJ2-7; the match to TRBD1 covers 7 bases. The CDR3 runs to 16 residues. V was clipped by 3 bases and J by 4 bases; unmatched bases: 12. The germline gives CDR1 SGHTA, CDR2 FQGNSA. The CDR3 spells CASSFPATGNSYEQYF. For the CDR3, the DNA is TGTGCCAGCAGCTTCCCTGCGACAGGGAATTCTTACGAGCAGTACTTC. The variable domain in full, completed from reference TRBV7-2 and TRBJ2-7, reads GAGVSQSPSNKVTEKGKDVELRCDPISGHTALYWYRQSLGQGLEFLIYFQGNSAPDKSGLPSDRFSAERTGGSVSTLTIQRTQQEDSAVYLCASSFPATGNSYEQYFGPGTRLTVT.

The CDR3 is CASSWRVGGRRYEQYF. CDR3 coding DNA: TGTGCCAGCAGCTGGCGGGTTGGCGGCAGGAGGTACGAGCAGTACTTC. The rearrangement uses TRBV7-2 and TRBJ2-7; the D gene is possibly TRBD2 (5 bases). Germline CDR1 SGHTA, CDR2 FQGNSA. V was cut by 4 bases and J by 4 bases, with 20 bases left in between. The CDR3 has 16 residues.

This rearrangement joins TRBV10-3 to TRBJ1-2; perhaps TRBD1 as D (5 bases). Germline V gives CDR1 ENHRY, CDR2 SYGVKD. The CDR3 extends over 15 amino acids. V lost 0 bases and J 8 bases, leaving 16 bases between the germline ends. CDR3 sequence reads: CAISESARDHSGYTF. CDR3 nucleotides: TGTGCCATCAGTGAGTCTGCCAGGGATCATTCGGGCTACACCTTC.

The chain couples TRBV11-2 to TRBJ2-3, with D possibly being TRBD1 (5 bases). The V end was cut by 1 base, the J end by 4 bases, with 12 bases between. This CDR3 has 15 residues. Germline values: CDR1 SGHAT, CDR2 FQNNGV. The CDR3 spells CASSLVLGAADTQYF. As DNA, the CDR3 is TGTGCCAGCAGCTTAGTGTTAGGGGCCGCAGATACGCAGTATTTT.

The CDR3 sequence: CASSQEVGLGNTIYF. CDR3 in DNA: TGTGCCAGCAGCCAAGAAGTGGGGCTCGGAAACACCATATATTTT. The chain recombines TRBV4-2 with TRBJ1-3; the D gene is possibly TRBD1 (5 bases). The CDR3 consists of 15 residues. Per germline, CDR1 LGHNA and CDR2 YNFKEQ. V dropped 0 bases and J dropped 4 bases, with 10 bases sitting between them.

This clone showed up just a few times. This sequence joins TRBV27 and TRBJ1-2; 9 bases fit TRBD1. The CDR3 contains 16 residues. The trim removed 5 bases at V and 0 bases at J, leaving 7 bases unmatched. CDR1 MNHEY and CDR2 SMNVEV come from the germline V gene (reference sequence). The CDR3 DNA reads as TGTGCCAGCAGTACATCGACAGGGGGGTCTAACTATGGCTACACCTTC. It specifies CASSTSTGGSNYGYTF.

This clone was found a few times. This chain links TRBV4-3 with TRBJ2-3; 9 nucleotides match TRBD1. Germline V gene data show CDR1 as LGHNA and CDR2 as YSLEER. This CDR3 comprises 14 residues. Unmatched junction bases numbered 8, after V lost 8 bases and J lost 5 bases. The CDR3 bases are TGCGCCAGCTCCTCCGGGACAGGGTTAGATACGCAGTATTTT. Translated: CASSSGTGLDTQYF.

This chain joins TRBV2 and TRBJ1-1, with 9 bases that match TRBD1. Losses at the gene ends were 0 bases for V and 0 bases for J; bases not matched to a gene: 5. This CDR3 has 17 residues. Per the germline V gene, CDR1 is SNHLY and CDR2 is FYNNEI. In DNA form, the CDR3 reads TGTGCCAGCAGTGAAGCGGGGGGACAGGGCATGAACACTGAAGCTTTCTTT. Residues: CASSEAGGQGMNTEAFF.

This clone showed up just a few times. This chain connects TRBV7-2 to TRBJ1-2; D is ambiguous. The germline V and J ends were trimmed by 5 bases and 5 bases, with 27 bases remaining between them. CDR1 is SGHTA, CDR2 FQGNSA, per germline. The CDR3 is 18 amino acids. The DNA for the CDR3 is TGTGCCAGCAGCCCAGCCCCTGGTTCGACCACGTCTAGATATGGCTACACCTTC. Residues: CASSPAPGSTTSRYGYTF.

This clone was picked up a small number of times. The chain has TRBV9 and TRBJ1-2; D unresolved. With 3 bases removed from V and 8 bases from J, the gap between germline ends came to 14 bases. This CDR3 region has 13 residues. The germline gives CDR1 SGDLS, CDR2 YYNGEE. CDR3 DNA: TGTGCCAGCAGCGCATCTGTACTGCAGGGCTACACCTTC. It translates to CASSASVLQGYTF.

The rearrangement links TRBV11-1 to TRBJ2-7; D call uncertain. The CDR3 runs 12 residues. The germline CDR1 and CDR2 sequences are SGHAT and FQDESV (reference sequence). The V and J ends lost 8 bases and 0 bases respectively, with 8 bases between them. The CDR3 loop reads CASAETSYEQYF. CDR3 nucleotide sequence: TGTGCCAGCGCAGAGACCTCCTACGAGCAGTACTTC.

The table lists this clone with a few counts. V is TRBV5-4 and J is TRBJ2-2; a weak D match, TRBD2 (7 bases). V lost 7 bases, J lost 2 bases, and 21 bases lay in between. The CDR3 has 17 residues. Germline V gives CDR1 SGHNT, CDR2 YYREEE (reference sequence). The CDR3 loop is CASLDGSRGRNTGELFF. The CDR3 bases are TGTGCCAGCCTGGACGGGTCGCGGGGGCGAAACACCGGGGAGCTGTTTTTT.